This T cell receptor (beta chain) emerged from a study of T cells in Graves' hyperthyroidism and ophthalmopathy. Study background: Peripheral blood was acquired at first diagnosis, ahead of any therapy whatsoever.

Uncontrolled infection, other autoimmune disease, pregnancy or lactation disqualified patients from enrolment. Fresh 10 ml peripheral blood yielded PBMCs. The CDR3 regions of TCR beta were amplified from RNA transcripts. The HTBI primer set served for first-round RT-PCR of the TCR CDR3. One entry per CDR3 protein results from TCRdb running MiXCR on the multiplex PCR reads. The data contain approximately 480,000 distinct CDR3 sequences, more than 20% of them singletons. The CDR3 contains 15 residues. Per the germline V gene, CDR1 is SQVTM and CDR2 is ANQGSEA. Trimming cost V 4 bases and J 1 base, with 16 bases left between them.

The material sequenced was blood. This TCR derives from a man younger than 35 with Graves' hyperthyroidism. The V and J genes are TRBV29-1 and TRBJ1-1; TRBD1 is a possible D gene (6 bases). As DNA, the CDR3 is TGCAGCGTTGGGGGGGCAGGCCTACCGAACACTGAAGCTTTCTTT. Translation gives CSVGGAGLPNTEAFF.